This TCR beta chain was observed in a study of regulatory T cells in long-lasting Graves disease. About the research overall: Antithyroid drug exposure in newly diagnosed Graves' patients had lasted under 3 months.

Time point denoted: newly diagnosed GD, antithyroid drugs for less than 3 months. There was RNA extracted from PBMCs, and the TCR library was made from it. This clonotype was seen many times. Building the TCR beta libraries relied on iRepertoire HTBI primers, and CDR3 regions underwent Arm-PCR. TCRdb re-analysed the multiplex PCR reads in MiXCR, keeping a single row per CDR3 protein. The sample has about 430,000 distinct CDR3 sequences, over 14% seen once. The same data also contributed to another study, on T cells in Graves' hyperthyroidism and ophthalmopathy. That source notes: Researchers ran a first-round RT-PCR on the TCR CDR3 using the HTBI primer set. Ophthalmopathy stood apart from stable hyperthyroidism in a 13 V-J model.

The TCR originated in a woman in her 40s with Graves disease. The specimen comprised peripheral blood mononuclear cells (PBMCs), sampled at new diagnosis, from a patient treated with antithyroid drugs.

The CDR3 region is CASSPRQGAVGEKLFF. For the CDR3, the DNA is TGTGCCAGTAGTCCCCGACAGGGGGCCGTAGGGGAAAAACTGTTTTTT. The chain uses TRBV19 and TRBJ1-4, with 10 bases fitting TRBD1. V gave up 5 bases and J gave up 8 bases; unmatched junction bases: 11. CDR1 is LNHDA, CDR2 SQIVND, per germline (reference sequence). The CDR3 extends over 16 amino acids.